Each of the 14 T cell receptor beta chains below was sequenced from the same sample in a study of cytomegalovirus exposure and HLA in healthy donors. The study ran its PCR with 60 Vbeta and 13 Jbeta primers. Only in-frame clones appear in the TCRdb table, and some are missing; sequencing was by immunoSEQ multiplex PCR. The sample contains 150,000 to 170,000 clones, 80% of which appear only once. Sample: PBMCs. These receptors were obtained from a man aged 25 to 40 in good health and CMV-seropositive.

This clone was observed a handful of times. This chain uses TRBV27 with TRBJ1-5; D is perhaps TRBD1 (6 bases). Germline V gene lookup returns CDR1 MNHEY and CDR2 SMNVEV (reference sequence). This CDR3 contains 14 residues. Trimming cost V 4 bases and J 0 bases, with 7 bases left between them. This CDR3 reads CASSSRGSNQPQHF. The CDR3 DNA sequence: TGTGCCAGCAGTTCCAGGGGTAGCAATCAGCCCCAGCATTTT.

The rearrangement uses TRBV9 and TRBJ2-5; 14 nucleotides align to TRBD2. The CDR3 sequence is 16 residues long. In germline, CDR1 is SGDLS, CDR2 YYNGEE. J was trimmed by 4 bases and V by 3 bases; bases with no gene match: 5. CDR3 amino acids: CASSAGLAGGIETQYF. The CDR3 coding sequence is TGTGCCAGCAGCGCCGGACTAGCGGGAGGAATAGAGACCCAGTACTTC.

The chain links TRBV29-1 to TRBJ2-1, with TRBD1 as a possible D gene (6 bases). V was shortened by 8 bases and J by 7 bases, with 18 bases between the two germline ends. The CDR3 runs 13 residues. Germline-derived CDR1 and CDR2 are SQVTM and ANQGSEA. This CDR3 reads CSSNRDTRNEQFF. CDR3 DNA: TGCAGCTCAAACCGGGACACTAGGAATGAGCAGTTCTTC.

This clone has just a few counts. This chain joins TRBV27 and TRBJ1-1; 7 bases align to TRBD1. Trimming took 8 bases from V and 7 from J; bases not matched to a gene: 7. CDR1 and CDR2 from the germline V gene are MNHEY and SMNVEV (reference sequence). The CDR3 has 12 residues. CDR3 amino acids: CASRRGAREAFF. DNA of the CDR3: TGTGCCAGCCGCAGGGGGGCCCGTGAAGCTTTCTTT.

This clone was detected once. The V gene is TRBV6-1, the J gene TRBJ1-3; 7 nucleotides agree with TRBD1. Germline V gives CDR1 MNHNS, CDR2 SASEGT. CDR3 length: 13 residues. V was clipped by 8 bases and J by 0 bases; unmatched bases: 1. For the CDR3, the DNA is TGTGCCAGCGACAGGGACTCTGGAAACACCATATATTTT. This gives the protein CASDRDSGNTIYF.

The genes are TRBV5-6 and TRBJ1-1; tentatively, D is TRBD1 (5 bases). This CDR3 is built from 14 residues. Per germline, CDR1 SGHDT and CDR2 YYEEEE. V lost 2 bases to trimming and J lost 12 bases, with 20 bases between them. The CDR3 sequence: CASSFFRDSLLTFF. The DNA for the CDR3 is TGTGCCAGCAGCTTCTTTCGGGACTCATTGTTGACTTTCTTT.

CDR3 residues: CASSFVSRTDTQYF. In DNA form, the CDR3 reads TGTGCCAGCAGTTTCGTCTCGAGGACAGATACGCAGTATTTT. This chain uses TRBV27 with TRBJ2-3, with D hard to call. The CDR3 is 14 residues long. Germline V gene lookup returns CDR1 MNHEY and CDR2 SMNVEV (reference sequence). V dropped 3 bases and J dropped 3 bases, with 10 bases sitting between them.

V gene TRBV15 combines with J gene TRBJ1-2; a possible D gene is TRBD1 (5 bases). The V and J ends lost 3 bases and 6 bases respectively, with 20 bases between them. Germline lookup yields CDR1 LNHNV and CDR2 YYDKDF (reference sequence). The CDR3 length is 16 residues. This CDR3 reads CATSSDAGSGRDGYTF. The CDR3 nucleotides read TGTGCCACCAGCAGTGACGCAGGGTCAGGGCGCGATGGCTACACCTTC.

In DNA form, the CDR3 reads TGTGCCAGCAGCCCGGCAAGTACAGGGGGTATAACTCAGTTCTTC. It is translated as CASSPASTGGITQFF. This chain connects TRBV5-8 to TRBJ2-1; TRBD1 matches 8 bases. This CDR3 has 15 amino acids. Germline V gene data show CDR1 as SGHTS and CDR2 as YDEGEE. Germline trimming cut 4 bases from V and 13 bases from J; bases unmatched to any gene: 16.

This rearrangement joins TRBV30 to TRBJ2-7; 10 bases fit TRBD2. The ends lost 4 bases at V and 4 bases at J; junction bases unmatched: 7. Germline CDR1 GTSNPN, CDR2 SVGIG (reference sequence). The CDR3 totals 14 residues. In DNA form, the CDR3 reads TGTGCCTGGACAGGGGGTAGCGGGAGGTACGAGCAGTACTTC. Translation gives CAWTGGSGRYEQYF.

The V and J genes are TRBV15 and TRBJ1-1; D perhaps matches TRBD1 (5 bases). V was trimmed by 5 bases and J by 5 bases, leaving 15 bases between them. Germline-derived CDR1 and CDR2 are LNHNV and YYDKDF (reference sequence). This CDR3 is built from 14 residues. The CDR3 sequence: CATSLDTIGTEAFF. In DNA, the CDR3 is TGTGCCACCAGCTTGGACACCATAGGGACTGAAGCTTTCTTT.

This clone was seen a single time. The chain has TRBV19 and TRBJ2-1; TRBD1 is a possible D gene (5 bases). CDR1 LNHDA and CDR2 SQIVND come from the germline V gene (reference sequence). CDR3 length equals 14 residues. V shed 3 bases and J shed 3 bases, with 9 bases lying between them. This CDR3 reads CASSIIDSYNEQFF. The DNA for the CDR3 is TGTGCCAGTAGTATTATCGACAGCTACAATGAGCAGTTCTTC.

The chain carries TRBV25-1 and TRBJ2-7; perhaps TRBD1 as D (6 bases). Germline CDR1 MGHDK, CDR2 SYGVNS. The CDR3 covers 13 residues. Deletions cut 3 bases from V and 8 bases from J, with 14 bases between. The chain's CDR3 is CASSERTEAKQYF. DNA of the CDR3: TGTGCCAGCAGTGAGAGGACAGAAGCGAAGCAGTACTTC.

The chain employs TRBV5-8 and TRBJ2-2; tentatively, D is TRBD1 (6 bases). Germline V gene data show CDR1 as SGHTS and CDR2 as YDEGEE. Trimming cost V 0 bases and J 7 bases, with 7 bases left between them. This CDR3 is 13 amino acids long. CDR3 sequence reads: CASSLGGRGELFF. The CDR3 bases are TGTGCCAGCAGCTTGGGGGGGCGCGGGGAGCTGTTTTTT.